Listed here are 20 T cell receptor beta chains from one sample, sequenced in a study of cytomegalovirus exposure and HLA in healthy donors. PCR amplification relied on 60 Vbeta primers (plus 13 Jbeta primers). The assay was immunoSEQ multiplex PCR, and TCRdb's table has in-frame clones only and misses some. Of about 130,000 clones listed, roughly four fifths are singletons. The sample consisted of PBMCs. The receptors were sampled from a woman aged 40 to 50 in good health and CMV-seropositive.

CDR3 sequence: CASRAQGYEQYF. The DNA for the CDR3 is TGTGCCAGCAGGGCACAGGGATACGAGCAGTACTTC. V usage is TRBV6-5 and J usage is TRBJ2-7; TRBD1 is a possible D gene (6 bases). Trimming shortened V by 6 bases and J by 4 bases, and 10 bases separated the two germline ends. This CDR3 is built from 12 residues. Germline values: CDR1 MNHEY, CDR2 SVGAGI.

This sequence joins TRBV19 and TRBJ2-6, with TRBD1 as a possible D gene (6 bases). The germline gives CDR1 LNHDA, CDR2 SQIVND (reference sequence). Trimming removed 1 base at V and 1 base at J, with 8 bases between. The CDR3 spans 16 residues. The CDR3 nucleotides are TGTGCCAGTAGTATAGTCACAGGGTCTGGGGCCAACGTCCTGACTTTC. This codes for CASSIVTGSGANVLTF. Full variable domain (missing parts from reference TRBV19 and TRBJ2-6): DGGITQSPKYLFRKEGQNVTLSCEQNLNHDAMYWYRQDPGQGLRLIYYSQIVNDFQKGDIAEGYSVSREKKESFPLTVTSAQKNPTAFYLCASSIVTGSGANVLTFGAGSRLTVL.

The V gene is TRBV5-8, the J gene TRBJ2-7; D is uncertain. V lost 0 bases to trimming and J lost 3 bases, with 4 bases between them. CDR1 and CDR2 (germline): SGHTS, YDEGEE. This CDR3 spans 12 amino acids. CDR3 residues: CASSLGHYEQYF. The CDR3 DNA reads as TGTGCCAGCAGCTTGGGGCACTACGAGCAGTACTTC.

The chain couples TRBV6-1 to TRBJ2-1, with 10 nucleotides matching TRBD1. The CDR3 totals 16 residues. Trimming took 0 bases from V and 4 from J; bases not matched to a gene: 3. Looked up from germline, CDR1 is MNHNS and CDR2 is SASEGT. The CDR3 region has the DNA TGTGCCAGCAGTGAAGCGGGACAGGGGTATTACAATGAGCAGTTCTTC. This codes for CASSEAGQGYYNEQFF.

CDR3 residues: CASSVGVSDQPQHF. For the CDR3, the DNA is TGTGCCAGCAGCGTCGGTGTAAGTGATCAGCCCCAGCATTTT. This chain joins TRBV9 and TRBJ1-5; the D is unclear. The CDR3 length is 14 residues. V shed 2 bases and J shed 5 bases, with 11 bases lying between them. Germline lookup yields CDR1 SGDLS and CDR2 YYNGEE.

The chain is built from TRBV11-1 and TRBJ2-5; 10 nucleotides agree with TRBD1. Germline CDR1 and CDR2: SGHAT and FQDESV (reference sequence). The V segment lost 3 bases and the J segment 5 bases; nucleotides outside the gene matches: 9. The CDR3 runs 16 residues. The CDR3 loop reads CASSFLPGTGEETQYF. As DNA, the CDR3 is TGTGCCAGCAGCTTCCTGCCCGGGACAGGGGAGGAGACCCAGTACTTC.

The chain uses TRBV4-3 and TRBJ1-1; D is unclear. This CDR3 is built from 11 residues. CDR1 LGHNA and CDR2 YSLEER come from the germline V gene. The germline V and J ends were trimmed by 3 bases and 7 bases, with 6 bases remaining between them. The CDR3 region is CASSHEGEAFF. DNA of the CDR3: TGCGCCAGCAGCCATGAGGGTGAAGCTTTCTTT.

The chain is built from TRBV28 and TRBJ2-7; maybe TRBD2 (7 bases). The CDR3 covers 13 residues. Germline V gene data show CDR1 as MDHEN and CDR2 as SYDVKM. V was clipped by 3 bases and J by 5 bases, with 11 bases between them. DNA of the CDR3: TGTGCCAGCAGTTTTCGGGGGGCCAACGAGCAGTACTTC. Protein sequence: CASSFRGANEQYF.

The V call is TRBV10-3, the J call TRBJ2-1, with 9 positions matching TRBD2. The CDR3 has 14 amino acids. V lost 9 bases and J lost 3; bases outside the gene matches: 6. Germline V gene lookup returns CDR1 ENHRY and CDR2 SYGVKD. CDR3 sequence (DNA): TGTGCCATTGGGCGGGAGGGCCTCTACAATGAGCAGTTCTTC. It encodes CAIGREGLYNEQFF.

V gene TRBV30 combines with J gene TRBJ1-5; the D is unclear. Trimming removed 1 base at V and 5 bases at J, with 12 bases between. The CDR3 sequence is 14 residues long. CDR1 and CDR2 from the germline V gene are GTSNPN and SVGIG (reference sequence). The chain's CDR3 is CAWSDIQVDQPQHF. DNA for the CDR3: TGTGCCTGGAGTGATATTCAGGTAGATCAGCCCCAGCATTTT.

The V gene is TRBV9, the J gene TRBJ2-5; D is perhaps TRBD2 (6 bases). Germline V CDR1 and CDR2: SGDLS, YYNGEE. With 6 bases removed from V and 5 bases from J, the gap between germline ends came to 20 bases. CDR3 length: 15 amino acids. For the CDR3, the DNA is TGTGCCAGCACGCGGGGAGAGTTGGGGTTGGAGACCCAGTACTTC. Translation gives CASTRGELGLETQYF.

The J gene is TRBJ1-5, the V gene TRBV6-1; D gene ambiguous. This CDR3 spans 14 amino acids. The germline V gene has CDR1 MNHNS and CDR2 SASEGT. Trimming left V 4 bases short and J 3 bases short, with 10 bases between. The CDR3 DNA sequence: TGTGCCAGCAGTGGCCACAGTCCCAATCAGCCCCAGCATTTT. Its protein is CASSGHSPNQPQHF.

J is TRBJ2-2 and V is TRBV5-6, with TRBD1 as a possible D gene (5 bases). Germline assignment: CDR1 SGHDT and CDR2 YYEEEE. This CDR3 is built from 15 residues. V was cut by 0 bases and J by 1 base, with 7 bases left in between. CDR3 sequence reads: CASSLGRENTGELFF. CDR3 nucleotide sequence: TGTGCCAGCAGCTTGGGCAGGGAGAACACCGGGGAGCTGTTTTTT.

The CDR3 reads CARALTGDYGYTF. The CDR3 bases are TGTGCCAGGGCCTTGACAGGGGACTATGGCTACACCTTC. The V gene is TRBV6-7, the J gene TRBJ1-2; TRBD1 agrees at 8 bases. TRBV6-7 is noted as an ORF with a role that remains uncertain. With V trimmed by 9 bases and J by 3 bases, 6 bases remained unmatched. CDR3 length: 13 amino acids.

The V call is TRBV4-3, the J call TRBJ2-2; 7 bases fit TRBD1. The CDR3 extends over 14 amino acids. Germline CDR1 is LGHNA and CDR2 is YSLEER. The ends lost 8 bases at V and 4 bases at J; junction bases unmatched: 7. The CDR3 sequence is CASAGTVSTGELFF. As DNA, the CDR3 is TGCGCCAGCGCCGGGACAGTCTCCACCGGGGAGCTGTTTTTT.

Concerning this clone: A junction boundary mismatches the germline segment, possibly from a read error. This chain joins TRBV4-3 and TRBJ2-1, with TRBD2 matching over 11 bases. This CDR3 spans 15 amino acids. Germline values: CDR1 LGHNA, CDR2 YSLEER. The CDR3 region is CASSQDSGRDNERFF. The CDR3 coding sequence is TGCGCCAGCAGCCAAGATAGCGGGAGGGATAATGAGCGGTTCTTC.

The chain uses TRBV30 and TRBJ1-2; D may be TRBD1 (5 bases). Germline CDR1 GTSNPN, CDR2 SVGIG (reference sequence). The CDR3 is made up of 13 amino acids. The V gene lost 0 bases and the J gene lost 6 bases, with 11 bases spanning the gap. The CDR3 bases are TGTGCCTGGAGTGTTGGCCAGGGTAATGGCTACACCTTC. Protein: CAWSVGQGNGYTF.

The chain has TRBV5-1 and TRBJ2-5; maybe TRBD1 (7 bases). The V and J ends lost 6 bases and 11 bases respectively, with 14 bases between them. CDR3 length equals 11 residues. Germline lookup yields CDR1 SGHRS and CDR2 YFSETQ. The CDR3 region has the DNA TGCGCCAGCACCATGACAGGGAGGCAGTACTTC. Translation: CASTMTGRQYF.

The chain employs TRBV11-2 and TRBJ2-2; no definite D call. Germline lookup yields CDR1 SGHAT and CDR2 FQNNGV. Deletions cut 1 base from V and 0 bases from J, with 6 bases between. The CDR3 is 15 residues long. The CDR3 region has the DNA TGTGCCAGCAGCTTAGGTCCAGCGAACACCGGGGAGCTGTTTTTT. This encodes CASSLGPANTGELFF.

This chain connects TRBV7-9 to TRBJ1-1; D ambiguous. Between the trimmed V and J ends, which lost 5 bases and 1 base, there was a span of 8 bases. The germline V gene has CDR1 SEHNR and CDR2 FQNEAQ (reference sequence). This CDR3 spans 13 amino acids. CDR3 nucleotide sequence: TGTGCCAGCAGCCTGCGAGGGAACACTGAAGCTTTCTTT. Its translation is CASSLRGNTEAFF.